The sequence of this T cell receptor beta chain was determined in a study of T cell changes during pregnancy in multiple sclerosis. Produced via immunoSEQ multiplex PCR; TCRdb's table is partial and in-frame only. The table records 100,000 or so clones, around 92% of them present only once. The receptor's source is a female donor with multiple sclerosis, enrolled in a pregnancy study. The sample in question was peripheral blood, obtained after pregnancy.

The CDR3 reads CSVIGTSGDTDTQYF. The CDR3 nucleotides read TGCAGCGTGATCGGGACTAGCGGGGACACAGATACGCAGTATTTT. V and J are TRBV29-1 and TRBJ2-3; 13 bases fit TRBD2. The CDR3 covers 15 residues. Germline V gene data show CDR1 as SQVTM and CDR2 as ANQGSEA. V trimming: 6 bases; J trimming: 2 bases; junction bases outside the gene matches: 5.